This TCR beta chain was sequenced during a study of blood T cell repertoires in COVID-19 (dated by TCRdb to about 2020). Regarding the study in general: The collaborator samples originated in the United States, Italy and Spain and spanned the acute and convalescent phases of COVID-19. The repertoires were released in a freely available public database intended as a resource for research on the immune response to SARS-CoV-2. The samples were drawn from the first 160 participants of the ongoing ImmuneRACE study and from over 950 subjects provided by 6 global collaborators. The dataset comprised deeply sampled blood TCRbeta repertoires from subjects exposed to, actively infected with, or recovered from COVID-19. The sample metadata nearly always contained a de-identified subject ID, COVID-19 status, age in years and sex. The prospective study material was composed of cDNA or gDNA derived from T cells, B-cell-depleted T cells, or PBMCs. HLA class I and class II types, where available, came from metadata supplied by the sample provider rather than from assay-based typing.

General study outcomes and caveats: The amount of clinical and demographic metadata varied by source and participant and was provided uncurated.

TCRbeta CDR3 regions were amplified from genomic DNA by means of the immunoSEQ Assay, a bias-controlled multiplex PCR. In the paper's pipeline: The number of nucleated cells in each sample was estimated by amplification of reference gene primers within the assay. To quantify the absolute abundance of each unique TCRbeta CDR3 rearrangement, sequence reads were collapsed and filtered. For each sample, productive Simpson clonality was calculated as the square root of Simpson's diversity index over productive rearrangements. TCRdb took over this immuneACCESS table, retaining in-frame rearrangements with V and J assigned. Such tables are incomplete; in checked studies, under half of the missing clones stem from an unresolved V gene, and the remainder is unexplained. For V, J and clone size, that table is used; D and trimming come from the DNA. The sample table contains about 230,000 clones; only one count was recorded for roughly 86% of them. The ten largest clones capture around 4% of the sample.

V gives up 2 bases and J gives up 4 bases, and the segment between their germline ends measures 6 bases. CDR1 and CDR2 are drawn from the germline V gene: MNHEY, SVGAGI. The CDR3, from cysteine to phenylalanine, totals 12 residues. Only the CDR3 portion is preserved as DNA: 36 bases, with reading frame beginning at the first base. Of note for this clone: Its antigen is currently not known. Base quality data are lacking; no much larger clone is found one base away.

Enrolling through a virtual design, the prospective study's participants ranged in age from roughly 18 to 100 years and lived across about two dozen United States geographic areas. In the prospective study, cohorts were assigned on the basis of participant-reported clinical history obtained from a screening survey and a study questionnaire. In the prospective study, whole blood, serum and a nasopharyngeal or oropharyngeal swab were collected from each participant by mobile phlebotomists. Over a roughly two-month period, participants in the prospective study had the option of providing additional blood draws and questionnaires. Blood samples from the prospective study were shipped frozen or at room temperature prior to DNA extraction.

This sequence was found in a woman aged 30 to 39 with acute COVID-19. The V and J genes are TRBV6-5 and TRBJ2-7; the D gene is not confidently resolved. Sequencing was carried out using PBMCs or T cells enriched from blood (not recorded which). The CDR3 region reads CASSYPRYEQYF. The DNA sequence is TGTGCCAGCAGTTACCCCAGGTACGAGCAGTACTTC.